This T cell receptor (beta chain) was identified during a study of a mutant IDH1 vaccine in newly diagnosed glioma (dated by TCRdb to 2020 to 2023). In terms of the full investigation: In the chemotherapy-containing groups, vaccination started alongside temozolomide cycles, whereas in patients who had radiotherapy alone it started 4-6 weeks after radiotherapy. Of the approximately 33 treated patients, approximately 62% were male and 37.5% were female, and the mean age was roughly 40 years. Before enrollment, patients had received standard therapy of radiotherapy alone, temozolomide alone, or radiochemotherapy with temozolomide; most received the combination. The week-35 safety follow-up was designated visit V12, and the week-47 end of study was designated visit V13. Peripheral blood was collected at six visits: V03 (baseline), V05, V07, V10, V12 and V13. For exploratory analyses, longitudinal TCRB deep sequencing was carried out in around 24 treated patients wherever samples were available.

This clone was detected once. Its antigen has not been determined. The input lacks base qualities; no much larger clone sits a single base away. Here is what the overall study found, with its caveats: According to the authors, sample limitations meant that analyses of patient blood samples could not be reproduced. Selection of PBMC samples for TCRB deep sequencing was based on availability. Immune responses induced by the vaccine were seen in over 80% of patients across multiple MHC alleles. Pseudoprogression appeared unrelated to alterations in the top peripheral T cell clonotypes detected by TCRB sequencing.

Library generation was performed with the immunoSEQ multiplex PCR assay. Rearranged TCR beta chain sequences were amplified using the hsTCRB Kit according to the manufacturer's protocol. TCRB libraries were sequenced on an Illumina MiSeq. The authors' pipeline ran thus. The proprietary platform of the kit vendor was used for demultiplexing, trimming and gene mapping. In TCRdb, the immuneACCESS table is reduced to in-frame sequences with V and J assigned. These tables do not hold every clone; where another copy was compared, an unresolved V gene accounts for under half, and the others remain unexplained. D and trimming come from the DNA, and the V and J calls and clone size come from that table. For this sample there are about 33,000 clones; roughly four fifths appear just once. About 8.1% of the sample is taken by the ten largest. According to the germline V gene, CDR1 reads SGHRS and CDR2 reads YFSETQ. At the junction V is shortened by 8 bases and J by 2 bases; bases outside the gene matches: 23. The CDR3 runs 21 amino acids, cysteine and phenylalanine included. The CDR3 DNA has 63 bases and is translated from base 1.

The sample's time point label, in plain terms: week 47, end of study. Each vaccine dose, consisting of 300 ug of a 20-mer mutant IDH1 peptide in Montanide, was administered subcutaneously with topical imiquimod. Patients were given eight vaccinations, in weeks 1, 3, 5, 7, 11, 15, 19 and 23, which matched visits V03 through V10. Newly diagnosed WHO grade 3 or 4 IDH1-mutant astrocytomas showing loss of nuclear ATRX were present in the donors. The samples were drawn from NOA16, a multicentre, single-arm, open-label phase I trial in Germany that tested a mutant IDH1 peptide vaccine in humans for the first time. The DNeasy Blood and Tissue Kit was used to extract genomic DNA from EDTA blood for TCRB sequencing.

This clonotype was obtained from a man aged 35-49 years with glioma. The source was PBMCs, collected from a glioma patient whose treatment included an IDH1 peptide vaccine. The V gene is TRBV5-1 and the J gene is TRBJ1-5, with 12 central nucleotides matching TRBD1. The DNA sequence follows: TGCGCCAGGGCGATTTTGGGACAGGGGGCGTGCGAATTTGTGGGCAATCAGCCCCAGCATTTT. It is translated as CARAILGQGACEFVGNQPQHF.